The T cell receptor (beta chain) described here comes from a study of blood T cell repertoires in COVID-19. Study summary: Collection of acute and convalescent COVID-19 samples took place in the United States, Italy and Spain. In each case, the material was cDNA or gDNA derived from T cells, B-cell-depleted T cells, or PBMCs.

V lost 6 bases to trimming and J lost 11 bases, with 23 bases between them. The germline CDR1 and CDR2 sequences are MDHEN and SYDVKM. This CDR3 is built from 15 residues. Original processing methods: Scientists estimated how many nucleated cells there were by amplifying reference gene primers. Here immunoSEQ multiplex PCR was the method, and the copy in TCRdb shows in-frame clones only, minus some. The DNA was the basis for D and trimming; V, J and clone size are from that table. The data show 150,000 or so clones, 74% seen once. The sample consisted of peripheral blood. This sequence was found in a woman of 80 years or more with acute or convalescent COVID-19. J is TRBJ1-5 and V is TRBV28, with a tentative D call TRBD1 (6 bases). CDR3 nucleotides: TGTGCCAGCAGACAGGTCAGGGGCCCTCAAGGAGCCCAGCATTTT. Residues: CASRQVRGPQGAQHF.